The 28 T cell receptor beta chains given below trace back to one sample, sequenced in a study of blood T cell repertoires in COVID-19. Sequencing used immunoSEQ multiplex PCR; TCRdb keeps in-frame clones, though not all of them. The repertoire has under 400,000 clones, around 90% of them found once; the top ten carry less than 3.5%. Sample: peripheral blood. Every receptor here comes from a woman aged 30 to 39 with COVID-19, enrolled during active disease.

The V and J genes are TRBV10-1 and TRBJ2-1, with 7 bases lining up with TRBD1. CDR1 is WNHNN, CDR2 SYGVQD, per germline (reference sequence). The CDR3 totals 13 residues. The V and J ends lost 4 bases and 4 bases, in that order; junction bases with no gene match: 1. Here the CDR3 reads CASSVGQYNEQFF. CDR3 nucleotides: TGCGCCAGCAGTGTGGGACAGTACAATGAGCAGTTCTTC.

CDR3 sequence reads: CAWSQGNKNIQYF. In DNA, the CDR3 is TGTGCCTGGTCACAGGGAAACAAAAACATTCAGTACTTC. The chain combines TRBV30 with TRBJ2-4; a weak D match, TRBD1 (6 bases). Per germline, CDR1 GTSNPN and CDR2 SVGIG (reference sequence). Between the trimmed V and J ends, which lost 5 bases and 3 bases, there was a span of 11 bases. The CDR3 is 13 residues long.

The gene calls are TRBV6-5 and TRBJ1-4, with TRBD1 identical over 7 bases. CDR3 length: 16 residues. The germline V gene encodes CDR1 MNHEY and CDR2 SVGAGI. Losses at the gene ends were 0 bases for V and 5 bases for J; bases not matched to a gene: 6. CDR3 sequence: CASSYSRDRRNEKLFF. In DNA form, the CDR3 reads TGTGCCAGCAGTTACTCGCGGGACAGACGGAATGAAAAACTGTTTTTT.

V is TRBV6-5 and J is TRBJ1-5; D not certain. Germline V gene data show CDR1 as MNHEY and CDR2 as SVGAGI. V was cut by 2 bases and J by 1 base, with 6 bases left in between. This CDR3 spans 14 amino acids. CDR3 nucleotide sequence: TGTGCCAGCAGTTACGGAGACAGCAATCAGCCCCAGCATTTT. Translation gives CASSYGDSNQPQHF.

This clone was detected once. V usage is TRBV6-5 and J usage is TRBJ1-2; D call uncertain. The ends were cut back, 2 bases at V and 2 bases at J, with 6 bases in the middle. The CDR3 runs to 13 residues. Germline CDR1 MNHEY, CDR2 SVGAGI. The CDR3 loop is CASSYPGNYGYTF. DNA for the CDR3: TGTGCCAGCAGTTACCCGGGAAACTATGGCTACACCTTC.

The CDR3 DNA reads as TGTGCCAGCACCTGGCGGTCTTACAATGAGCAGTTCTTC. Its translation: CASTWRSYNEQFF. The chain links TRBV2 to TRBJ2-1; D remains unclear. Deletions cut 7 bases from V and 4 bases from J, with 11 bases between. This CDR3 has 13 residues. Germline V gives CDR1 SNHLY, CDR2 FYNNEI.

The rearrangement joins TRBV7-8 to TRBJ1-1; D is possibly TRBD1 (6 bases). The CDR3 consists of 13 residues. V was pared by 5 bases and J by 5 bases, with 12 bases between. Germline V gene lookup returns CDR1 SGHVS and CDR2 FQNEAQ. CDR3 region: CASSPWTDTEAFF. The CDR3 DNA reads as TGTGCCAGCAGCCCTTGGACAGATACTGAAGCTTTCTTT.

The chain combines TRBV5-1 with TRBJ2-6, with 7 bases lining up with TRBD1. V shed 4 bases, J shed 0 bases, and the junction held 10 bases outside the gene matches. The CDR3 sequence is 18 residues long. Germline CDR1 is SGHRS and CDR2 is YFSETQ. CDR3 nucleotide sequence: TGCGCCAGCAGCCCGAGGGGGCCGCCGAGCTCTGGGGCCAACGTCCTGACTTTC. Encoded protein: CASSPRGPPSSGANVLTF.

The gene calls are TRBV27 and TRBJ1-2; 7 positions agree with TRBD1. Germline values: CDR1 MNHEY, CDR2 SMNVEV (reference sequence). Trimming at V came to 6 bases and at J to 8 bases, leaving 9 bases not matched to a gene. This CDR3 has 13 residues. The CDR3 loop is CASRPLTGEGYTF. CDR3 coding DNA: TGTGCCAGCAGACCCCTTACAGGGGAAGGCTACACCTTC.

This clone was detected once. Within the sample, other DNA sequences also encode this same CDR3. The CDR3 DNA reads TGTGCCAGCAGCTCCCGACAGGGGACAAATTCACCCCTCCACTTT. This sequence encodes CASSSRQGTNSPLHF. The V and J genes are TRBV6-5 and TRBJ1-6; 8 nucleotides match TRBD1. This CDR3 has 15 residues. V was clipped by 6 bases and J by 7 bases; unmatched bases: 8. CDR1 is MNHEY and CDR2 is SVGAGI in the germline V gene.

A few counts support this clone. In the same sample, other DNA sequences code for this CDR3. The chain combines TRBV5-1 with TRBJ2-1; no reliable D call. The ends were cut back, 2 bases at V and 1 base at J, with 4 bases in the middle. The CDR3 loop spans 13 amino acids. Germline-derived CDR1 and CDR2 are SGHRS and YFSETQ. CDR3 sequence (DNA): TGCGCCAGCAGCTTACAGTCCTACAATGAGCAGTTCTTC. Translating it yields CASSLQSYNEQFF.

This rearrangement joins TRBV24-1 to TRBJ2-1; 10 nucleotides agree with TRBD1. The CDR3 is 13 amino acids. V shed 0 bases, J shed 13 bases, and the junction held 2 bases outside the gene matches. In germline, CDR1 is KGHDR, CDR2 SFDVKD. The DNA of the CDR3 is TGTGCCACCAGTGATTTGGGACAGGGGGAACAGTTCTTC. Translating it yields CATSDLGQGEQFF.

V and J are TRBV11-2 and TRBJ2-7; TRBD2 matches 8 bases. Germline V gene sequence: CDR1 SGHAT, CDR2 FQNNGV. Trimming cost V 5 bases and J 6 bases; bases outside gene matches: 6. This CDR3 has 13 amino acids. The CDR3 nucleotides read TGTGCCAGCAGCAGGGACCGGGAGGGCGAGCAGTACTTC. Translating gives CASSRDREGEQYF.

The rearrangement joins TRBV9 to TRBJ2-1, with TRBD2 identical over 9 bases. J was trimmed by 7 bases and V by 3 bases; bases with no gene match: 17. This CDR3 comprises 18 residues. CDR1 and CDR2 from the germline V gene are SGDLS and YYNGEE. The CDR3 DNA follows: TGTGCCAGCAGCGCCCGTACGAGGGCTAGCGGGAATTTAAATGAGCAGTTCTTC. Its translation is CASSARTRASGNLNEQFF.

The rearrangement uses TRBV27 and TRBJ2-7; 10 bases are a match to TRBD2. This CDR3 is built from 18 residues. V lost 6 bases and J lost 3; bases outside the gene matches: 17. Germline-derived CDR1 and CDR2 are MNHEY and SMNVEV (reference sequence). CDR3 amino acids: CASSPGKSGTSVGYEQYF. Here the CDR3 DNA reads TGTGCCAGCAGCCCTGGTAAATCCGGGACTAGCGTGGGCTACGAGCAGTACTTC.

The chain is built from TRBV5-1 and TRBJ2-3; tentative D call: TRBD1 (7 bases). Germline V gene lookup returns CDR1 SGHRS and CDR2 YFSETQ. Trimming took 3 bases from V and 0 from J, leaving 14 bases between them. The CDR3 spans 16 residues. CDR3 sequence: CASSWRGDSSTDTQYF. The CDR3 DNA reads TGCGCCAGCAGCTGGAGGGGGGACAGCAGCACAGATACGCAGTATTTT.

This clone was observed at least ten times. V is TRBV7-9 and J is TRBJ2-7, with TRBD1 matching over 7 bases. The CDR3 length is 15 residues. V lost 5 bases to trimming and J lost 0 bases; unmatched junction nucleotides: 7. Germline V gene lookup returns CDR1 SEHNR and CDR2 FQNEAQ (reference sequence). The CDR3 region is CASSQKQGSSYEQYF. DNA for the CDR3: TGTGCCAGCAGCCAAAAACAGGGGAGCTCCTACGAGCAGTACTTC.

V and J are TRBV7-3 and TRBJ1-5, with D hard to call. Looked up from germline, CDR1 is SGHTA and CDR2 is FQGTGA. The V end lost 1 base, the J end lost 2 bases, and 3 bases lay between the germline ends. This CDR3 is built from 13 residues. In DNA form, the CDR3 reads TGTGCCAGCAGCTTAAGCGGCAATCAGCCCCAGCATTTT. Translating gives CASSLSGNQPQHF.

The chain recombines TRBV19 with TRBJ2-2, with 8 bases identical to TRBD2. CDR1 LNHDA and CDR2 SQIVND come from the germline V gene (reference sequence). The V segment lost 5 bases and the J segment 6 bases; nucleotides outside the gene matches: 11. The CDR3 has 16 residues. In DNA, the CDR3 is TGTGCCAGTAGTCCCCCGGGAGGGGATCGGGCCGGGGAGCTGTTTTTT. Translating it yields CASSPPGGDRAGELFF.

This sequence joins TRBV15 and TRBJ1-1; 8 nucleotides agree with TRBD1. With 4 bases clipped from V and 5 bases from J, the junction kept 6 bases outside the gene matches. The CDR3 consists of 14 residues. CDR1 and CDR2 from the germline V gene are LNHNV and YYDKDF (reference sequence). This chain's CDR3 is CATSTDRVGTEAFF. CDR3 coding DNA: TGTGCCACCAGCACGGACAGGGTAGGGACTGAAGCTTTCTTT.

The CDR3 protein is CASSQTPNTGELFF. DNA for the CDR3: TGTGCCAGCAGCCAGACTCCGAACACCGGGGAGCTGTTTTTT. The chain joins TRBV3-1 (or the pseudogene TRBV3-2) to TRBJ2-2; D remains unclear. Trimming stripped 3 bases from V and 0 bases from J, with 5 bases between. Germline V gene sequence: CDR1 LGHDT, CDR2 YNNKEL (reference sequence). This CDR3 spans 14 amino acids.

This clone has at least ten counts. The rearrangement uses TRBV6-5 and TRBJ2-5; the match to TRBD2 covers 9 bases. V lost 6 bases, J lost 14 bases, and 10 bases stayed unmatched. Per germline, CDR1 MNHEY and CDR2 SVGAGI. The CDR3 is 12 residues long. The CDR3 reads CASSLSGTSLYF. DNA for the CDR3: TGTGCCAGCAGCCTCTCCGGGACTAGCCTTTACTTC.

This clone has only one observation. This chain uses TRBV19 with TRBJ1-1; weak D call: TRBD1 (6 bases). V lost 6 bases to trimming and J lost 6 bases, with 14 bases between them. CDR3 length: 13 amino acids. Germline V lookup: CDR1 LNHDA, CDR2 SQIVND (reference sequence). DNA for the CDR3: TGTGCCAGTAGCAGAGCCAGGGGCGCTGAAGCTTTCTTT. This codes for CASSRARGAEAFF.

The J gene is TRBJ1-5, the V gene TRBV27; 7 bases fit TRBD1. Per germline, CDR1 MNHEY and CDR2 SMNVEV (reference sequence). This CDR3 is 15 amino acids long. The trim removed 5 bases at V and 3 bases at J, leaving 7 bases unmatched. CDR3 region: CASSRQGSSNQPQHF. DNA for the CDR3: TGTGCCAGCAGTCGACAGGGTTCTTCCAATCAGCCCCAGCATTTT.

V is TRBV19 and J is TRBJ2-1, with 7 bases aligning to TRBD1. V lost 7 bases to trimming and J lost 7 bases; unmatched junction nucleotides: 4. Germline CDR1 LNHDA, CDR2 SQIVND (reference sequence). The CDR3 is made up of 12 amino acids. CDR3 residues: CASNDRANEQFF. CDR3 coding DNA: TGTGCCAGTAATGACAGGGCAAATGAGCAGTTCTTC.

The sample holds one count of this clone. The chain combines TRBV5-8 with TRBJ1-1; D uncertain. The CDR3 contains 12 residues. Trimming took off 4 bases at V and 9 bases at J, with 13 bases between the two ends. Germline CDR1 is SGHTS and CDR2 is YDEGEE. The CDR3 region is CASSLTTEQAFF. CDR3 sequence (DNA): TGTGCCAGCAGCCTGACGACTGAGCAAGCTTTCTTT.

This sequence joins TRBV10-2 and TRBJ2-2, with a weak D call TRBD1 (6 bases). Per the germline V gene, CDR1 is WSHSY and CDR2 is SAAADI. The CDR3 consists of 17 residues. V gave up 8 bases and J gave up 2 bases, with 21 bases separating them. CDR3 region: CASALKPGATNTGELFF. The CDR3 bases are TGCGCCAGCGCCCTCAAGCCAGGGGCGACAAACACCGGGGAGCTGTTTTTT.

V usage is TRBV14 and J usage is TRBJ1-2; no reliable D call. CDR1 and CDR2 from the germline V gene are SGHDN and FVKESK. Trimming pared 0 bases from V and 4 bases from J, leaving 6 bases between. The CDR3 loop spans 13 amino acids. DNA of the CDR3: TGTGCCAGCAGCCAAGATGTCTTCTATGGCTACACCTTC. This translates into CASSQDVFYGYTF.